This passage covers 3 T cell receptor beta chains from one sample sequenced in a study of vaccination effects on CD4 cells after COVID-19. The table came from immunoSEQ multiplex PCR; TCRdb's copy has only in-frame clones and leaves some out. The sample lists 63,000 or so clones; 60% to 75% were seen once. These TCRs' antigens remain unknown. Before sequencing, viral peptide pools were used by the ViraFEST assay to expand antigen-specific CD4+ T cells. Investigators separated out CD4+ T cells once 10 days of culture had passed. PCR confirmed that the person was infected with SARS-CoV-2 between March and December 2020. The sequences come from CD4+ T cells from PBMCs cultured with HIV peptides, collected before COVID-19 vaccination. Subset defined: HIV-1 Nef peptide pool negative control/reference culture. Every receptor here comes from a human donor who had a prior SARS-CoV-2 infection.

This clone was observed a handful of times. The sample holds other DNA sequences that translate to the same CDR3. The J gene is TRBJ2-1, the V gene TRBV7-9; D unresolved. V shed 0 bases and J shed 0 bases, with 9 bases lying between them. Germline V gene lookup returns CDR1 SEHNR and CDR2 FQNEAQ (reference sequence). The CDR3 loop spans 16 amino acids. CDR3: CASSLALAGSYNEQFF. The CDR3, as DNA: TGTGCCAGCAGCTTAGCGTTGGCTGGCTCCTACAATGAGCAGTTCTTC.

The CDR3 is CASSLADSYQPQHF. CDR3 DNA: TGTGCCAGCAGCTTGGCGGACTCCTATCAGCCCCAGCATTTT. This rearrangement joins TRBV5-5 to TRBJ1-5, with D unresolved. The length of the CDR3 is 14 residues. Trimming took 0 bases from V and 5 from J, leaving 9 bases between them. Per the germline V gene, CDR1 is SGHKS and CDR2 is YYEKEE (reference sequence).

The chain links TRBV5-1 to TRBJ2-7; TRBD2 aligns across 10 bases. CDR3 length: 17 residues. The V segment lost 2 bases and the J segment 4 bases; nucleotides outside the gene matches: 12. CDR1 and CDR2 from the germline V gene are SGHRS and YFSETQ. The CDR3 DNA sequence: TGCGCCAGCAGCTTCTCTCCTAGCGGGGGACGCAGATACGAGCAGTACTTC. Encoded protein: CASSFSPSGGRRYEQYF.